This TCR beta chain was documented in a study of blood T cells in healthy people across ages (dated by TCRdb to between 2015 and 2016). Describing the broader study: In model experiments, template switching captured roughly one uniquely barcoded TCR beta cDNA molecule for every two T cells. To avoid experimental bias, donors of different ages were randomly spread across the sequencing lanes. The donors were divided into four age groups: young (average around 17 years), middle-aged (about 39), aged (about 61) and long-lived (around 87). For two donors (one aged 18 to 30 and one aged 80 or older), the study analyzed two additional independent replicas of 1 million unique cDNA reads from the same blood draw. To track age-related changes in TCR beta repertoire diversity, the study relied on deep sequencing normalized with unique cDNA molecular identifiers. Paper-wide results and their limitations: Total diversity estimates from one million sequenced T cells were considered lower bounds and underestimates. Since profiling was done on bulk unsorted PBMCs, naive and antigen-experienced compartments could not be conclusively compared. As age increased, observed TCR beta diversity per million T cells dropped in a roughly linear way, and a significant reduction was already evident by age around 41. The long-lived group showed more naive CD4+ T cells, fewer expanded clones and increased TCR diversity than the aged group, suggesting age selection. The percentage of naive T cells measured by flow cytometry correlated strongly with observed TCR beta diversity. Donor CMV infection status was unknown, potentially confounding age-related changes in expanded clonotypes.

This clonotype has more than one count but fewer than ten. Its specific antigen is unknown. One end of the junction fails to match germline, which may point to a read error. Systemically healthy Caucasian individuals from Russia, 39 in total and aged roughly 6 to 100 years, were included as donors. Each donor gave around 9.5 milliliters of peripheral blood, collected into EDTA-treated Vacutainer tubes. Ficoll-Paque density-gradient centrifugation was used to isolate PBMCs, with at least 6 million obtained per sample. Trizol reagent was used to extract total RNA from PBMCs, with at least 5 micrograms per sample. For every donor, flow cytometry on a PBMC aliquot measured the percentage of naive CD45RAhigh/CD27high T cells. Libraries were constructed by 5' RACE. The reads were generated on an Illumina HiSeq 2500. A second PCR of about 6 to 11 cycles was performed with a sample-barcoded 5' primer and a J-beta primer mix. Each TCR beta cDNA molecule received a unique molecular identifier from a template-switch 5' adaptor carrying 12 random nucleotides. Each sample yielded at least 2.5 million CDR3-containing paired-end reads. First-strand cDNA synthesis was performed from all RNA using the Mint cDNA synthesis kit, with priming by a TRBC-specific oligonucleotide. Following uracil-DNA glycosylase treatment, a first 18-cycle PCR with universal primers M1SS and BC2_uni_R was performed on all cDNA. Per the source publication's procedure: Each sample was normalized by randomly selecting 1 million high-quality reads, each carrying a distinct molecular identifier. Reads sharing molecular identifiers were discarded rather than binned into consensus sequences. MiTCR, run with a Q25 quality threshold and the strictest error-elimination algorithm, handled CDR3 identification, clonotype clustering and error correction. Lower-bound total TCR beta diversity was estimated with a nonparametric unseen species model using Euler transformation. TCRdb handled the public reads itself, with Q25 trimming in fastp and clone calling in MiXCR, and kept productive beta chains. Each entry is one CDR3 protein sequence, shown with its most common DNA and genes. The authors' filters were not applied to this entry. This sample lists over 950,000 distinct CDR3 sequences; around 54% were detected once. The ten largest clones take up roughly 23% of the sample.

From the germline V gene (reference sequence), CDR1 is GTSNPN and CDR2 is SVGIG. The CDR3, cysteine through phenylalanine, is 12 amino acids long. Of the read, only the CDR3 DNA is kept; its 36 bases are in frame from base 1. The chain is made from TRBV30 and TRBJ2-7; the D segment could be TRBD2, given 5 matching bases. Sequences were obtained from blood. The sequence was collected from an older woman in good health. In nucleotide form, the sequence is TGTGCCGGGAGTGTAATGGGATACGAGCAGTACTTC. It specifies CAGSVMGYEQYF.